These T cell receptor beta chains were read from a single sample in a study of patients and donors after allogeneic stem cell transplantation. In TCRdb, the RT-PCR reads were re-called with MiXCR into one record per CDR3 protein. Of about a million distinct CDR3 sequences in the sample, 18% are singletons; the top ten hold roughly 6%. Sequenced sample: blood, either unsorted or a sorted T cell fraction (not recorded which). These receptors were taken from a human donor who was either an allogeneic HSCT recipient or a stem cell or donor lymphocyte infusion donor (not recorded which). It is not recorded whose cells these are; they may come from a transplant donor. The CDR3 runs from the conserved cysteine through the conserved F or W. D genes are given only for firm matches. Rows may omit the clone size; those that give it use once, few, many or a size class.

D gene,J gene,clone size,V gene,CDR3 protein,CDR3 DNA
NA,TRBJ2-2,NA,TRBV4-1,CASRLVGVTNTGELFF,TGCGCCAGCAGGTTGGTGGGAGTTACGAACACCGGGGAGCTGTTTTTT
TRBD2,TRBJ2-1,few,TRBV2,CASSGLAGGRGEQFF,TGTGCCAGCTCAGGACTAGCGGGAGGCCGGGGTGAGCAGTTCTTC
TRBD2,TRBJ2-3,NA,TRBV5-1,CASSSEAGARTDTQYF,TGCGCCAGCAGCTCGGAAGCGGGAGCCCGCACAGATACGCAGTATTTT
NA,TRBJ1-1,NA,TRBV5-6,CASSLELGHTEAFF,TGTGCCAGCAGCTTGGAGCTGGGTCACACTGAAGCTTTCTTT
NA,TRBJ2-7,many,TRBV10-3,CAISELRDGTYEQYF,TGTGCCATCAGTGAGTTGCGGGACGGGACCTACGAGCAGTACTTC
TRBD2,TRBJ2-7,NA,TRBV9,CASSVGVAGGQDYEQYF,TGTGCCAGCAGCGTAGGGGTAGCGGGGGGACAAGATTACGAGCAGTACTTC
NA,TRBJ1-1,few,TRBV10-3,CAISGGIEAFF,TGTGCCATCAGTGGGGGCATAGAAGCTTTCTTT
NA,TRBJ2-5,few,TRBV6-2/TRBV6-3,CASTRGLQQETQYF,TGTGCCAGCACGCGGGGACTTCAACAAGAGACCCAGTACTTC
NA,TRBJ2-7,few,TRBV10-3,CAISESQLSYEQYF,TGTGCCATCAGTGAGTCGCAGCTCTCCTACGAGCAGTACTTC
TRBD1,TRBJ2-5,few,TRBV6-1,CASSGTGAWETQYF,TGTGCCAGCAGTGGGACAGGGGCATGGGAGACCCAGTACTTC
TRBD1,TRBJ1-2,NA,TRBV20-1,CSARDERGRWNYGYTF,TGCAGTGCTAGAGATGAAAGGGGGCGGTGGAACTATGGCTACACCTTC
NA,TRBJ2-7,NA,TRBV14,CASSHFSAPGQYF,TGTGCCAGCAGCCATTTCTCAGCTCCGGGGCAGTACTTC
NA,TRBJ2-4,few,TRBV11-1,CASSSGATGMAKNIQYF,TGTGCCAGCAGCTCGGGGGCGACAGGGATGGCCAAAAACATTCAGTACTTC
NA,TRBJ1-1,many,TRBV12-3/TRBV12-4,CASSSRTVQAFF,TGTGCCAGCAGCTCCCGGACAGTGCAAGCTTTCTTT
TRBD2,TRBJ2-1,few,TRBV12-3/TRBV12-4,CASSRTSGSRYEQFF,TGTGCCAGCAGCCGGACTAGCGGGAGCAGGTATGAGCAGTTCTTC
NA,TRBJ2-5,few,TRBV7-9,CASSYGERPMETQYF,TGTGCCAGCAGCTATGGCGAGCGCCCCATGGAGACCCAGTACTTC
TRBD2,TRBJ2-3,NA,TRBV27,CASSSISGGGDTQYF,TGTGCCAGCAGTTCGATTAGCGGGGGTGGAGATACGCAGTATTTT
TRBD1,TRBJ1-1,few,TRBV5-1,CASSIQGENTEAFF,TGCGCCAGCAGTATACAGGGGGAAAACACTGAAGCTTTCTTT
TRBD1,TRBJ2-3,NA,TRBV18,CASSRSTGSTDTQYF,TGTGCCAGCTCACGGTCGACAGGGAGCACAGATACGCAGTATTTT
NA,TRBJ2-3,few,TRBV7-9,CASSPLGGEADTQYF,TGTGCCAGCAGCCCCTTGGGGGGTGAGGCAGATACGCAGTATTTT
TRBD2,TRBJ2-7,NA,TRBV12-3/TRBV12-4,CASSLGSLAGLEQYF,TGTGCCAGCAGTTTAGGATCCCTAGCGGGACTCGAGCAGTACTTC
NA,TRBJ2-1,few,TRBV12-3/TRBV12-4,CASSALPRPRGHNEQFF,TGTGCCAGCAGTGCCCTTCCGCGACCTAGGGGCCACAATGAGCAGTTCTTC
NA,TRBJ2-1,NA,TRBV21-1,CASSIKGLAGGHEQFF,TGTGCCAGCAGCATCAAGGGACTAGCGGGCGGCCATGAGCAGTTCTTC
NA,TRBJ2-3,few,TRBV12-3/TRBV12-4,CASSFGPQTVYF,TGTGCCAGCAGTTTCGGACCTCAAACCGTGTATTTT
TRBD2,TRBJ2-3,NA,TRBV27,CASNSGRADTQYF,TGTGCCAGCAATAGCGGGAGAGCAGATACGCAGTATTTT
TRBD1,TRBJ1-3,NA,TRBV9,CASSEIDRAGNTIYF,TGTGCCAGCAGTGAGATTGACAGGGCAGGAAACACCATATATTTT
NA,TRBJ2-5,few,TRBV6-1,CASSPVGARETQYF,TGTGCCAGCAGTCCAGTGGGGGCACGGGAGACCCAGTACTTC